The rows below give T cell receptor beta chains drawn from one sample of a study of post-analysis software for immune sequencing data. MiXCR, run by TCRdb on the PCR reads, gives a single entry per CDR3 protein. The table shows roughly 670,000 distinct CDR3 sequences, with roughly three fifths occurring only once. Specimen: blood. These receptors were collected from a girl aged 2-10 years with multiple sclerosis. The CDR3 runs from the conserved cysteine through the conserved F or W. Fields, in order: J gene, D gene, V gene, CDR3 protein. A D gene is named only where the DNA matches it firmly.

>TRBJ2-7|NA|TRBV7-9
CASSPQAGYEQYF
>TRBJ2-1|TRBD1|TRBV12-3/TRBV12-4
CASRKQGAQYNEQFF
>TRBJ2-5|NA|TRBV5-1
CASSLERGQETQYF
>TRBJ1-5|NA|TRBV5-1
CASSLAPGANQPQHF
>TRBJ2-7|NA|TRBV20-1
CSARDYDGSYEQYF
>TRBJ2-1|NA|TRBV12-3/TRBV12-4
CASSFGNDPVHEQFF
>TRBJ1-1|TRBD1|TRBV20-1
CSARADRSTEAFF
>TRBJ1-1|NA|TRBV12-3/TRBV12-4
CASSFSLAANTEAFF
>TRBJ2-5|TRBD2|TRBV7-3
CASSYTAGGRETQYF
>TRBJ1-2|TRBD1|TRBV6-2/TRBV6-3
CASSPTGGMDGYTF
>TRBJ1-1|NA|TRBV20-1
CSANRVNTEAFF
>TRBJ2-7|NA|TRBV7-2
CASSLAQTYEQYF
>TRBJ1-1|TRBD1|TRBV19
CASSRGTGSNTEAFF
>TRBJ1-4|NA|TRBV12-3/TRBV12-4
CASSLPGEKLFF
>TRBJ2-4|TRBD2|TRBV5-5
CASKGPNLRASGTRGNIQYF
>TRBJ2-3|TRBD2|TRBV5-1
CASSPGLAGSTDTQYF
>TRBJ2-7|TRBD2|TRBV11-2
CASSLKSLAGEGEQYF
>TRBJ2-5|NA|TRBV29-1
CSVRKGGAETQYF
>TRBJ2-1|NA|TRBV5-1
CASSLDSSGPGASNEQFF
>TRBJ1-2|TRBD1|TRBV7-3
CASSLNPGDSRGYTF
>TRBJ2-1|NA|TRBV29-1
CSAENQAANEQFF
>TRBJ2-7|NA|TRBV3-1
CASSQRGAKSEQYF
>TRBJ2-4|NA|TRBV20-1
CSARNENIQYF
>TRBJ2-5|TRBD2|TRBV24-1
CATSDPRDYGETQYF
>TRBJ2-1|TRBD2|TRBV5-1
CASSPYVAGSSYNEQFF
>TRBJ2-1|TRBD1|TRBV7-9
CASAPPGGYNEQFF
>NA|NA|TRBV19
CASAHGPASDEQYF
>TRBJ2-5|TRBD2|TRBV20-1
CSARGSGRVIQETQYF
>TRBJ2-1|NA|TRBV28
CASSPPSGFPAYNEQFF
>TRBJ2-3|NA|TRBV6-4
CASKGFGGTTDTQYF
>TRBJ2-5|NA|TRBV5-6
CASSADRRETQYF
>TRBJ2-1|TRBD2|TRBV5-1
CASSFPGGYNEQFF
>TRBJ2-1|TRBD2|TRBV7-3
CASSLIGGSINEQFF
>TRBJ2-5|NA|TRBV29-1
CSASNGMGRERETQYF
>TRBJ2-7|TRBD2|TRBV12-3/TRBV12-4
CASGGMGGDEQYF
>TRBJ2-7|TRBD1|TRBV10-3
CAIRRGQDSSSYEQYF